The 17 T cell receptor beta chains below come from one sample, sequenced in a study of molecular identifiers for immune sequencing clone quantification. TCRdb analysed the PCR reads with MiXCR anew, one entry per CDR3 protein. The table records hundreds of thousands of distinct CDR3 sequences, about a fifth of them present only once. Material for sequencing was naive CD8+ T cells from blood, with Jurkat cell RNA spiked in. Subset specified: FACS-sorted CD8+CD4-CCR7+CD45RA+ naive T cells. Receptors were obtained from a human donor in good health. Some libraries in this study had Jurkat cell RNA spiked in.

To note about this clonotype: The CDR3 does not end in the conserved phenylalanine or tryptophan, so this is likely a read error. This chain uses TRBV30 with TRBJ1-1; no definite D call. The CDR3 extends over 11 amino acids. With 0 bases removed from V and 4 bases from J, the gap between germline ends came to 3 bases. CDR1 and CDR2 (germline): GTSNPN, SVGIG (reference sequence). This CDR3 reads CAWSVSTEAFY. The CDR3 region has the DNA TGTGCCTGGAGTGTGTCCACTGAAGCTTTCTAT.

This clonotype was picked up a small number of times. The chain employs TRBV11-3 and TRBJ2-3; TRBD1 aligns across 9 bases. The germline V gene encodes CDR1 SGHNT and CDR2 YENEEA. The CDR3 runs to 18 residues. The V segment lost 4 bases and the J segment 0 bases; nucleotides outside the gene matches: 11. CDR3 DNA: TGTGCCAGCAGCTCCAGGCCGGGACAGGGCCCCAGCACAGATACGCAGTATTTT. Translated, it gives CASSSRPGQGPSTDTQYF.

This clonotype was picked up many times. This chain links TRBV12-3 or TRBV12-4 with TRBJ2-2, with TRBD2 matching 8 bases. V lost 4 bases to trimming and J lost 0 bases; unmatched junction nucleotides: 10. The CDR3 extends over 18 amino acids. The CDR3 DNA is TGTGCCAGCAGTTCCGCCGGGGGGGGCACCCCGAACACCGGGGAGCTGTTTTTT. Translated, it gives CASSSAGGGTPNTGELFF.

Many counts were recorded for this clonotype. The CDR3 sequence is CASSLQGNEKLFF. As DNA, the CDR3 is TGTGCCAGCAGCTTGCAGGGAAATGAAAAACTGTTTTTT. The chain combines TRBV28 with TRBJ1-4, with D perhaps matching TRBD1 (5 bases). CDR3 length: 13 residues. V was shortened by 6 bases and J by 5 bases, with 10 bases between the two germline ends. In germline, CDR1 is MDHEN, CDR2 SYDVKM.

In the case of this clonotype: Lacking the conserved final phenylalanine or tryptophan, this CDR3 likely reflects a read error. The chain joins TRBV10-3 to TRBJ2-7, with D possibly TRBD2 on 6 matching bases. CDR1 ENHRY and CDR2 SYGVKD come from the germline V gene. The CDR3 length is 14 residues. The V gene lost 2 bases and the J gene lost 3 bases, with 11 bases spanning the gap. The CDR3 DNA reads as TGTGCCATCAGTGAGCCCTCGGAGGGCTACGAGCAGTACCTC. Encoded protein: CAISEPSEGYEQYL.

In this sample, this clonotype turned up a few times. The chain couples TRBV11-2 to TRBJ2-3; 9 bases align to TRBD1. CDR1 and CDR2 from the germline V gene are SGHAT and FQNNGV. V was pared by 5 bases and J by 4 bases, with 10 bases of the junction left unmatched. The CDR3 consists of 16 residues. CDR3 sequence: CASSPIVGQGPDTQYF. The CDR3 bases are TGTGCCAGCAGCCCGATAGTGGGACAGGGACCAGATACGCAGTATTTT.

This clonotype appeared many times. The CDR3 DNA reads TGCGCCAGCAGCTTGGACGGAACAGATACGCAGTATTTT. Translation: CASSLDGTDTQYF. The chain couples TRBV5-1 to TRBJ2-3; D unclear. V shed 0 bases and J shed 3 bases, with 5 bases lying between them. The CDR3 extends over 13 amino acids. From germline, CDR1 is SGHRS and CDR2 YFSETQ.

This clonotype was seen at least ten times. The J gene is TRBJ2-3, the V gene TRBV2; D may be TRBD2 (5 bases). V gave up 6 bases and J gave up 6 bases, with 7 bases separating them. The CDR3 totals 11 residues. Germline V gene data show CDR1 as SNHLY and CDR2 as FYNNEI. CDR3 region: CASSGMDTQYF. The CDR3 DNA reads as TGTGCCAGCAGCGGGATGGATACGCAGTATTTT.

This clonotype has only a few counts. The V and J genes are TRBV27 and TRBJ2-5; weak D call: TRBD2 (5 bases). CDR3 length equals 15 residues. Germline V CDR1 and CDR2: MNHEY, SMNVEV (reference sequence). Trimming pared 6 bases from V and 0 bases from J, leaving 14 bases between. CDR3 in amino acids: CASRPIWGDQETQYF. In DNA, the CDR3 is TGTGCCAGCAGGCCCATCTGGGGAGACCAAGAGACCCAGTACTTC.

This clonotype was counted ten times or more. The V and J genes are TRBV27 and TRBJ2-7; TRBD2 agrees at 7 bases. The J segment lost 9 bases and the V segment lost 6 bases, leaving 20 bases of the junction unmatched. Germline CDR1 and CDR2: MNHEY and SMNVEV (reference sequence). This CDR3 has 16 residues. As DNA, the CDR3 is TGTGCCAGCAGGTCCAACCCACCGGGAGGAGGTACCCGGCAGTACTTC. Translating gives CASRSNPPGGGTRQYF.

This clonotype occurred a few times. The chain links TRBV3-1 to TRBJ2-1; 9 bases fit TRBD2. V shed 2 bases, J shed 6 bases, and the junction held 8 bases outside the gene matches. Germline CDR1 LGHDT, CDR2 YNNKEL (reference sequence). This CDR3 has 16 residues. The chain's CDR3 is CASSQTPGLAANEQFF. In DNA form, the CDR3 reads TGTGCCAGCAGCCAAACCCCGGGACTAGCTGCCAATGAGCAGTTCTTC.

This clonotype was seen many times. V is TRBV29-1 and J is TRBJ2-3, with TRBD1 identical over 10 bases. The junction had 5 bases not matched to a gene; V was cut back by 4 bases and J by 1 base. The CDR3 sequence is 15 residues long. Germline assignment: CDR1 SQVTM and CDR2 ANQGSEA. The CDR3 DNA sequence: TGCAGCGTTGTGGGACAGGGGATTGGCACAGATACGCAGTATTTT. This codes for CSVVGQGIGTDTQYF.

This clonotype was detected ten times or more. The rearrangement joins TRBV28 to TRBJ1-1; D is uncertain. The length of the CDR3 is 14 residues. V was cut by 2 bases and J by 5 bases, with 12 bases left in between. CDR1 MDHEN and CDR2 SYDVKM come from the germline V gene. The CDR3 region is CASSLGSPGTEAFF. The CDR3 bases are TGTGCCAGCAGTTTAGGGTCGCCTGGGACTGAAGCTTTCTTT.

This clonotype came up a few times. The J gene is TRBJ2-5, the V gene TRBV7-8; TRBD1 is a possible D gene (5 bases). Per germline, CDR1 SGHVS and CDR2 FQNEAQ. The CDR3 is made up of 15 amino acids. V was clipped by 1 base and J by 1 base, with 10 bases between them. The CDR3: CASSLGAGIQETQYF. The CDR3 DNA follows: TGTGCCAGCAGCTTAGGGGCAGGGATCCAAGAGACCCAGTACTTC.

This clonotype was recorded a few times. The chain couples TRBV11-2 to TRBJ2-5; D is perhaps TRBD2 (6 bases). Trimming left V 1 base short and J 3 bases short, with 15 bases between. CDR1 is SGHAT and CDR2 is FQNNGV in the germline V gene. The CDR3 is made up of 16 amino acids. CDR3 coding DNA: TGTGCCAGCAGCTTAGCTTGGAGGGGTTCCGAAGAGACCCAGTACTTC. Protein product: CASSLAWRGSEETQYF.

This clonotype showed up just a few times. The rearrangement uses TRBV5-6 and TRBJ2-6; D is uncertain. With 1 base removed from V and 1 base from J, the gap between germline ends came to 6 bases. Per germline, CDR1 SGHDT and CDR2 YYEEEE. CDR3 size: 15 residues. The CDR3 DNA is TGTGCCAGCAGCTTGTGGCAGTCTGGGGCCAACGTCCTGACTTTC. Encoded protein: CASSLWQSGANVLTF.

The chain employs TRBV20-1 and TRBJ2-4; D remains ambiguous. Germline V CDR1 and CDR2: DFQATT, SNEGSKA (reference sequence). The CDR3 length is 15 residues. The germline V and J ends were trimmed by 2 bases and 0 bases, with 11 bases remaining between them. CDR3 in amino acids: CSARSGYLAKNIQYF. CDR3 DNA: TGCAGTGCTAGATCCGGCTACTTAGCCAAAAACATTCAGTACTTC.